By share of the sample, the clone carrying this T cell receptor (beta chain) is medium-sized. The antigen is not known. Constant-region reverse primers amplified full-length variable regions, followed by semi-nested Nested Universal Primer A PCR. From the 5' RACE reads, TCRdb called clonotypes with MiXCR, one entry per CDR3 protein. The sample has roughly 9,400 distinct CDR3 sequences, 16% seen once. This CDR3 comprises 15 residues. Germline V gives CDR1 SGDLS, CDR2 YYNGEE. Trimming took off 4 bases at V and 0 bases at J, with 8 bases between the two ends. Memory CD4+ T cells were sorted as CD4+CD45RO+CD25- cells. Study-level results: The TCR gene usage of tumor memory CD4+ T cells clustered together with blood and lymph node memory CD4+ cells and with lymph node naive CD4+ cells. Tumor Tregs overlapped most with tumor, then blood, naive CD4+ cells.

The receptor was derived from a female donor with breast cancer. The rearrangement links TRBV9 to TRBJ1-6, with D hard to call. Sequencing was done on a sample of memory CD4+ T cells sorted from blood. Subset meaning: memory CD4+ T cells, CD4+CD45RO+CD25-. DNA of the CDR3: TGTGCCAGCAGCAGCGGGAGCTCCTATAATTCACCCCTCCACTTT. The encoded protein is CASSSGSSYNSPLHF.